Each of the 17 T cell receptor beta chains below was sequenced from the same sample in a study of T cells in Graves' hyperthyroidism and ophthalmopathy. Template material for amplifying TCR beta CDR3 regions consisted of RNA transcripts. The HTBI primer set served for first-round RT-PCR of the TCR CDR3. MiXCR, applied by TCRdb to the multiplex PCR reads, yields one record per CDR3 protein. The sample records 300,000 to 350,000 distinct CDR3 sequences, roughly a fifth being singletons. Sequenced material: blood. The receptor source for this set is a woman between 50 and 59 years old with Graves' hyperthyroidism.

Many counts were recorded for this clonotype. The chain couples TRBV5-5 to TRBJ2-7; TRBD1 matches at 7 bases. The J segment lost 2 bases and the V segment lost 0 bases, leaving 5 bases of the junction unmatched. Per germline, CDR1 SGHKS and CDR2 YYEKEE (reference sequence). The length of the CDR3 is 15 residues. CDR3 DNA: TGTGCCAGCAGCTTGGCCCTACAGGGGCCCTACGAGCAGTACTTC. It codes for CASSLALQGPYEQYF.

This chain joins TRBV25-1 and TRBJ1-5, with D tentatively TRBD1 (6 bases). The germline CDR1 and CDR2 sequences are MGHDK and SYGVNS. The CDR3 runs to 15 residues. V gave up 2 bases and J gave up 1 base, with 9 bases separating them. Here the CDR3 DNA reads TGTGCCAGCAGTGAAATGGGGGGCAGCAATCAGCCCCAGCATTTT. It is translated as CASSEMGGSNQPQHF.

The chain has TRBV6-1 and TRBJ1-2, with D possibly being TRBD1 (6 bases). V was trimmed by 4 bases and J by 4 bases, leaving 13 bases between them. This CDR3 spans 14 amino acids. Germline V gene sequence: CDR1 MNHNS, CDR2 SASEGT. The CDR3 DNA follows: TGTGCCAGCAGTGTAGAGGGGGTGGGCTATGGCTACACCTTC. Protein sequence: CASSVEGVGYGYTF.

This clonotype was detected ten times or more. V is TRBV5-1 and J is TRBJ1-1; D might be TRBD1 (6 bases). CDR3 length: 15 amino acids. Germline values: CDR1 SGHRS, CDR2 YFSETQ. With 2 bases removed from V and 3 bases from J, the gap between germline ends came to 14 bases. The CDR3 nucleotides read TGCGCCAGCAGCTTCTTACGGGGGCGAGACACTGAAGCTTTCTTT. Protein product: CASSFLRGRDTEAFF. The full variable domain, in which reference TRBV5-1 and TRBJ1-1 provide the parts outside the CDR3, is KAGVTQTPRYLIKTRGQQVTLSCSPISGHRSVSWYQQTPGQGLQFLFEYFSETQRNKGNFPGRFSGRQFSNSRSEMNVSTLELGDSALYLCASSFLRGRDTEAFFGQGTRLTVV.

This clonotype has ten or more counts. The chain couples TRBV10-3 to TRBJ2-7; D may be TRBD1 (6 bases). Trimming left V 6 bases short and J 4 bases short, with 13 bases between. Germline lookup yields CDR1 ENHRY and CDR2 SYGVKD. The CDR3 runs to 13 residues. The chain's CDR3 is CAIRAGEGYEQYF. CDR3 coding DNA: TGTGCCATCAGGGCAGGGGAAGGATACGAGCAGTACTTC.

The rearrangement uses TRBV18 and TRBJ1-5, with D perhaps TRBD1 (6 bases). The CDR3 is 15 amino acids. Germline V lookup: CDR1 KGHSH, CDR2 LQKENI. The V gene lost 6 bases and the J gene lost 1 base, with 13 bases spanning the gap. CDR3 sequence reads: CASSEQGHSNQPQHF. The DNA for the CDR3 is TGTGCCAGCTCGGAACAGGGCCACAGCAATCAGCCCCAGCATTTT. The variable domain in full, completed from reference TRBV18 and TRBJ1-5, reads NAGVMQNPRHLVRRRGQEARLRCSPMKGHSHVYWYRQLPEEGLKFMVYLQKENIIDESGMPKERFSAEFPKEGPSILRIQQVVRGDSAAYFCASSEQGHSNQPQHFGDGTRLSIL.

This chain connects TRBV25-1 to TRBJ2-1, with TRBD2 matching 10 bases. Germline-derived CDR1 and CDR2 are MGHDK and SYGVNS. The CDR3 loop spans 15 amino acids. J lost 9 bases, V lost 2 bases, and 7 bases had no gene match. DNA of the CDR3: TGTGCCAGCAGTGAAGGGAGCGGGGGGGCGACTGAGCAGTTCTTC. It is translated as CASSEGSGGATEQFF.

This chain connects TRBV20-1 to TRBJ2-7; 10 bases fit TRBD2. With V trimmed by 5 bases and J by 1 base, 5 bases remained unmatched. The germline CDR1 and CDR2 sequences are DFQATT and SNEGSKA (reference sequence). The CDR3 sequence is 14 residues long. CDR3 in DNA: TGCAGTGCTGACTCTAGCGGGAGATCCTACGAGCAGTACTTC. Residues: CSADSSGRSYEQYF.

This clonotype was found many times. This sequence joins TRBV12-3 or TRBV12-4 and TRBJ2-7, with 9 bases fitting TRBD1. With V trimmed by 6 bases and J by 6 bases, 6 bases remained unmatched. This CDR3 region has 13 residues. DNA of the CDR3: TGTGCCAGCAGAACAGGGGGCTCAAGCGAGCAGTACTTC. Amino acids: CASRTGGSSEQYF.

This clonotype has ten or more counts. The chain couples TRBV7-8 to TRBJ2-5; 7 nucleotides line up with TRBD1. J gave up 1 base and V 4 bases, and 12 bases lay outside the gene matches. The CDR3 is 17 amino acids. Germline V CDR1 and CDR2: SGHVS, FQNEAQ. CDR3 sequence (DNA): TGTGCCAGCAGCTCCCACTCCGGGACAGACCGCCAAGAGACCCAGTACTTC. It codes for CASSSHSGTDRQETQYF.

This clonotype has ten or more counts. CDR3 coding DNA: TGTGCCAGCAGCTCCACCATACAGAACATTCAGTACTTC. Translating it yields CASSSTIQNIQYF. The chain couples TRBV3-1 to TRBJ2-4; no firm D call. V was trimmed by 5 bases and J by 7 bases, leaving 12 bases between them. The CDR3 totals 13 residues. The V gene's germline CDR1 is LGHDT and CDR2 YNNKEL (reference sequence). Together with reference TRBV3-1 and TRBJ2-4, the CDR3 gives the full variable domain: DTAVSQTPKYLVTQMGNDKSIKCEQNLGHDTMYWYKQDSKKFLKIMFSYNNKELIINETVPNRFSPKSPDKAHLNLHINSLELGDSAVYFCASSSTIQNIQYFGAGTRLSVL.

This clonotype was detected a few times. The chain uses TRBV6-1 and TRBJ2-1, with 7 nucleotides matching TRBD1. The ends lost 3 bases at V and 7 bases at J; junction bases unmatched: 15. CDR3 length: 17 residues. Looked up from germline, CDR1 is MNHNS and CDR2 is SASEGT. For the CDR3, the DNA is TGTGCCAGCAGTGACCCCGCGGGCAGGGGGATTCTAAATGAGCAGTTCTTC. Translation gives CASSDPAGRGILNEQFF.

In its sample, this clonotype was seen many times. The J gene is TRBJ2-1, the V gene TRBV27; TRBD2 matches 11 bases. Trimming at V came to 5 bases and at J to 3 bases, leaving 3 bases not matched to a gene. This CDR3 has 15 residues. The germline gives CDR1 MNHEY, CDR2 SMNVEV (reference sequence). The DNA of the CDR3 is TGTGCCAGCAGTGCCGGGACTAGCGGCTACAATGAGCAGTTCTTC. It encodes CASSAGTSGYNEQFF.

This clonotype was recorded many times. The chain employs TRBV5-1 and TRBJ1-5; D ambiguous. Germline V gene sequence: CDR1 SGHRS, CDR2 YFSETQ. CDR3 length: 15 residues. Trimming cost V 4 bases and J 1 base, with 12 bases left between them. Here the CDR3 reads CASSKYPGSNQPQHF. The CDR3 DNA reads as TGCGCCAGCAGCAAATACCCGGGGAGCAATCAGCCCCAGCATTTT.

This clonotype was found a few times. The V call is TRBV19, the J call TRBJ2-7; D is uncertain. Per the germline V gene, CDR1 is LNHDA and CDR2 is SQIVND (reference sequence). Trimming pared 4 bases from V and 0 bases from J, leaving 7 bases between. The CDR3 length is 13 residues. DNA of the CDR3: TGTGCCAGTAGTACTCGAGACTCCTACGAGCAGTACTTC. Translating gives CASSTRDSYEQYF.

Concerning this clonotype itself: One base away lies a much larger clone, so this may be a sequencing read error. The chain joins TRBV20-1 to TRBJ1-5; D gene ambiguous. CDR1 is DFQATT, CDR2 SNEGSKA, per germline (reference sequence). The CDR3 has 13 amino acids. The V and J ends lost 1 base and 6 bases respectively, with 10 bases between them. CDR3 residues: CSARVGSGQPQHF. DNA of the CDR3: TGCAGTGCTAGAGTTGGGTCGGGTCAGCCCCAGCATTTT.

This clonotype has a handful of counts. The J gene is TRBJ1-6, the V gene TRBV7-2; no reliable D call. Trimming removed 1 base from V and 14 bases from J, with 9 bases in between. Germline V gives CDR1 SGHTA, CDR2 FQGNSA. There are 12 residues in the CDR3. The CDR3 sequence: CASSLGSRTLHF. The CDR3 DNA is TGTGCCAGCAGCTTAGGGAGCCGCACCCTCCACTTT.